The 10 T cell receptor beta chains below come from one sample, sequenced in a study of cytomegalovirus exposure and HLA in healthy donors. The PCR used 60 Vbeta and 13 Jbeta primers. The data were produced by immunoSEQ multiplex PCR, yet TCRdb's version contains in-frame clones alone and is incomplete. The sample comprises over 100,000 clones, 81% of which are singletons, and 2.2% rests with the top ten. Source material: PBMCs. The receptors shown here come from a woman in her twenties or thirties in good health and CMV-seronegative.

V is TRBV2 and J is TRBJ1-5, with TRBD1 matching 7 bases. The CDR3 contains 14 residues. J lost 7 bases, V lost 6 bases, and 9 bases had no gene match. In germline, CDR1 is SNHLY, CDR2 FYNNEI. The CDR3 DNA follows: TGTGCCAGCAGCTTACTTCGGGACAGCCAGCCCCAGCATTTT. Translated, it gives CASSLLRDSQPQHF.

V is TRBV5-1 and J is TRBJ2-3; TRBD1 agrees at 7 bases. The CDR3 loop spans 14 amino acids. V was clipped by 0 bases and J by 5 bases; unmatched bases: 3. Germline CDR1 is SGHRS and CDR2 is YFSETQ. The CDR3 region is CASSLETGRDTQYF. The CDR3 nucleotides are TGCGCCAGCAGCTTGGAGACAGGGAGAGATACGCAGTATTTT.

The chain uses TRBV27 and TRBJ2-7; 15 nucleotides match TRBD2. This CDR3 region has 14 residues. The trim removed 5 bases at V and 6 bases at J, leaving 2 bases unmatched. Germline V CDR1 and CDR2: MNHEY, SMNVEV (reference sequence). CDR3 loop: CASSPGLAGGEQYF. The CDR3, as DNA: TGTGCCAGCAGTCCGGGACTAGCGGGAGGCGAGCAGTACTTC.

The rearrangement joins TRBV7-8 to TRBJ2-2, with D possibly matching TRBD2 (6 bases). Per germline, CDR1 SGHVS and CDR2 FQNEAQ. The CDR3 sequence is 14 residues long. The V end was cut by 3 bases, the J end by 6 bases, with 11 bases between. In DNA, the CDR3 is TGTGCCAGCAGCTTGGCCCCTAGCGCCGGGGAGCTGTTTTTT. It specifies CASSLAPSAGELFF.

The chain links TRBV10-3 to TRBJ1-1; 9 nucleotides line up with TRBD1. CDR3 size: 13 residues. The V segment lost 6 bases and the J segment 6 bases; nucleotides outside the gene matches: 5. Germline assignment: CDR1 ENHRY and CDR2 SYGVKD. CDR3 in amino acids: CAISDRGRAEAFF. In nucleotides, the CDR3 is TGTGCCATCAGCGACAGGGGGAGGGCTGAAGCTTTCTTT.

The rearrangement uses TRBV29-1 and TRBJ1-1; possible D gene TRBD1, 5 bases. Trimming left V 7 bases short and J 4 bases short, with 16 bases between. Germline CDR1 reads SQVTM; CDR2 reads ANQGSEA. CDR3 length: 13 residues. CDR3 residues: CSARQGQGTEAFF. CDR3 sequence (DNA): TGCAGCGCTAGACAAGGTCAGGGCACTGAAGCTTTCTTT. Full variable domain (outside the CDR3, taken from reference TRBV29-1 and TRBJ1-1): SAVISQKPSRDICQRGTSLTIQCQVDSQVTMMFWYRQQPGQSLTLIATANQGSEATYESGFVIDKFPISRPNLTFSTLTVSNMSPEDSSIYLCSARQGQGTEAFFGQGTRLTVV.

A few counts support this clone. The chain couples TRBV19 to TRBJ1-4; 7 bases align to TRBD1. Trimming cost V 3 bases and J 7 bases; bases outside gene matches: 11. Germline CDR1 and CDR2: LNHDA and SQIVND (reference sequence). This CDR3 contains 16 residues. The DNA for the CDR3 is TGTGCCAGTAGTATTCGACAGGGAAAGTATTTTGAAAAACTGTTTTTT. Amino acid sequence: CASSIRQGKYFEKLFF.

On this clone itself: The germline gene is not matched at one end of the junction; a read error may be the cause. This sequence joins TRBV5-4 and TRBJ2-7, with D unclear. The CDR3 is made up of 13 amino acids. Germline assignment: CDR1 SGHNT and CDR2 YYREEE (reference sequence). The DNA for the CDR3 is TGTGCCAGCAGCTCTCACCTTAGCCAAGGTCCGAACTTC. This encodes CASSSHLSQGPNF.

CDR3 nucleotides: TGCGCCAGCAGCCGGACGGACACGGCGGCTAACTATGGCTACACCTTC. Translated: CASSRTDTAANYGYTF. The chain links TRBV4-1 to TRBJ1-2; D is possibly TRBD1 (5 bases). Germline V gives CDR1 MGHRA, CDR2 YSYEKL. CDR3 length equals 16 residues. V was shortened by 4 bases and J by 0 bases, with 15 bases between the two germline ends.

The CDR3 here is CASSYRVAGIQETQYF. CDR3 nucleotide sequence: TGTGCCAGCAGTTACAGGGTAGCGGGTATCCAAGAGACCCAGTACTTC. The chain is built from TRBV6-5 and TRBJ2-5, with 7 bases matching TRBD2. This CDR3 is 16 amino acids long. Germline V gene data show CDR1 as MNHEY and CDR2 as SVGAGI. The junction had 7 bases not matched to a gene; V was cut back by 2 bases and J by 1 base.